These 9 T cell receptor beta chains share one sample of origin, sequenced in a study of cytomegalovirus exposure and HLA in healthy donors (TCRdb year 2017). The library was obtained by the immunoSEQ multiplex PCR assay. Entries here come from immuneACCESS through TCRdb and include only in-frame sequences with V and J called. Some clones fail to appear in such tables; in the studies checked, an unresolved V gene covers under half of the shortfall, and the cause of the remainder is unknown. The sample table lists about 110,000 clones, approximately 85% of them with a count of one. 3% of the sample is taken by the ten largest. The source material was PBMCs. These receptors were taken from a young woman in good health and CMV-seronegative.

The chain carries TRBV30 and TRBJ1-6; TRBD1 agrees at 9 bases. The V and J ends lost 1 base and 9 bases, in that order; junction bases with no gene match: 7. CDR1 and CDR2 (germline): GTSNPN, SVGIG (reference sequence). There are 15 residues in the CDR3. The chain's CDR3 is CAWSGRTGEGSPLHF. The CDR3 DNA is TGTGCCTGGAGTGGGCGGACAGGGGAAGGTTCACCCCTCCACTTT. Filled out from reference TRBV30 and TRBJ1-6, the complete variable domain reads SQTIHQWPATLVQPVGSPLSLECTVEGTSNPNLYWYRQAAGRGLQLLFYSVGIGQISSEVPQNLSASRPQDRQFILSSKKLLLSDSGFYLCAWSGRTGEGSPLHFGNGTRLTVT.

The genes are TRBV6-4 and TRBJ2-7; the match to TRBD1 covers 7 bases. CDR1 is MRHNA, CDR2 SNTAGT, per germline. This CDR3 is built from 15 residues. V trimming: 8 bases; J trimming: 0 bases; junction bases outside the gene matches: 10. CDR3 bases: TGTGCCAGCGGGCCCAGGGGGATTCACTCCTACGAGCAGTACTTC. Amino acids: CASGPRGIHSYEQYF.

Written as DNA, the CDR3 is TGTGCCACCCTAGGGACAGGGGGCACTGAAGCTTTCTTT. It is translated as CATLGTGGTEAFF. The genes are TRBV6-1 and TRBJ1-1, with TRBD1 matching 11 bases. The V gene end was trimmed by 10 bases and the J gene end by 4 bases; junction bases not matched to a gene: 5. This CDR3 contains 13 residues. In germline, CDR1 is MNHNS, CDR2 SASEGT.

The chain uses TRBV13 and TRBJ1-5; possible D gene TRBD1, 5 bases. Trimming took 4 bases from V and 7 from J, leaving 8 bases between them. The CDR3 length is 12 residues. Per the germline V gene, CDR1 is PRHDT and CDR2 is FYEKMQ (reference sequence). CDR3 sequence (DNA): TGTGCCAGCAGCTCGAAGGGGCAGCCCCAGCATTTT. It specifies CASSSKGQPQHF.

The rearrangement links TRBV7-8 to TRBJ2-1, with D unresolved. Trimming left V 1 base short and J 10 bases short, with 8 bases between. The CDR3 runs to 12 residues. Germline CDR1 SGHVS, CDR2 FQNEAQ. The CDR3 is CASSLVPKEQFF. CDR3 sequence (DNA): TGTGCCAGCAGCTTAGTCCCTAAAGAGCAGTTCTTC.

The CDR3 region has the DNA TGTGCCAGCAGCTTACCAGGACAGGGTCGTGGCTACACCTTC. It encodes CASSLPGQGRGYTF. The chain couples TRBV5-4 to TRBJ1-2; TRBD1 agrees at 8 bases. Germline V lookup: CDR1 SGHNT, CDR2 YYREEE (reference sequence). The CDR3 extends over 14 amino acids. Trimming cost V 2 bases and J 7 bases; bases outside gene matches: 7.

The chain couples TRBV19 to TRBJ1-4; D not resolved. Looked up from germline, CDR1 is LNHDA and CDR2 is SQIVND (reference sequence). V dropped 6 bases and J dropped 0 bases, with 23 bases sitting between them. The CDR3 covers 19 residues. The CDR3 here is CASSTRPVRKSATNEKLFF. For the CDR3, the DNA is TGTGCCAGTAGCACCCGTCCCGTCCGTAAAAGCGCAACTAATGAAAAACTGTTTTTT.

This sequence joins TRBV9 and TRBJ1-2; no firm D call. The CDR3 has 14 residues. Between the trimmed V and J ends, which lost 3 bases and 5 bases, there was a span of 14 bases. Germline V gene sequence: CDR1 SGDLS, CDR2 YYNGEE. The CDR3, as DNA: TGTGCCAGCAGCGGCCCGGCGGGCCTTTATGGCTACACCTTC. Encoded protein: CASSGPAGLYGYTF.

V is TRBV30 and J is TRBJ2-7, with 9 bases fitting TRBD1. The CDR3 totals 12 residues. Trimming took 7 bases from V and 4 from J; bases not matched to a gene: 5. CDR1 and CDR2 from the germline V gene are GTSNPN and SVGIG (reference sequence). CDR3 sequence: CASDRGSYEQYF. The CDR3 DNA is TGTGCCTCGGACAGGGGATCGTACGAGCAGTACTTC.